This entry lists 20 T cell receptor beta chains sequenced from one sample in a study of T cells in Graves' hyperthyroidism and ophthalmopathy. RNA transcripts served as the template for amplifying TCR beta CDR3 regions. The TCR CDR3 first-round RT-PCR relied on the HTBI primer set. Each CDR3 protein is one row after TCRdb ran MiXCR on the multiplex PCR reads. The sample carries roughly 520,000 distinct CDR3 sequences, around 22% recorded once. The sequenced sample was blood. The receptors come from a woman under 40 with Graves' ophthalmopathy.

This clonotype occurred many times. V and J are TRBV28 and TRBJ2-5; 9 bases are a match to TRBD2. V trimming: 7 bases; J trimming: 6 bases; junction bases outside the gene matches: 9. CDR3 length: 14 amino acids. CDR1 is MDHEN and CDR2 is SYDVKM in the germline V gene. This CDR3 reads CASTSGGPGKTQYF. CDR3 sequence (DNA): TGTGCCAGCACGAGCGGGGGGCCGGGGAAGACCCAGTACTTC.

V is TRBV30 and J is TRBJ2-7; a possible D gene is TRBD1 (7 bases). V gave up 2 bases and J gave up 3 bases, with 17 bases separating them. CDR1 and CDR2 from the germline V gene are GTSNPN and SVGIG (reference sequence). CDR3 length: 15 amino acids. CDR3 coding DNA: TGTGCCTGGAGTCTACCAGGGGGGATCGTCTACGAGCAGTACTTC. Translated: CAWSLPGGIVYEQYF. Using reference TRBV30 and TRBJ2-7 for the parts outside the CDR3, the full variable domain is SQTIHQWPATLVQPVGSPLSLECTVEGTSNPNLYWYRQAAGRGLQLLFYSVGIGQISSEVPQNLSASRPQDRQFILSSKKLLLSDSGFYLCAWSLPGGIVYEQYFGPGTRLTVT.

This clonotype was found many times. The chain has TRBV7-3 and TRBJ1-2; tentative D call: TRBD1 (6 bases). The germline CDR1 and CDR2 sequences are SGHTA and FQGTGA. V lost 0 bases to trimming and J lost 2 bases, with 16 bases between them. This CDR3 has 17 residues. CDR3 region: CASSLTTSTGVNYGYTF. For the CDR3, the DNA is TGTGCCAGCAGCTTAACCACTTCGACAGGCGTCAACTATGGCTACACCTTC.

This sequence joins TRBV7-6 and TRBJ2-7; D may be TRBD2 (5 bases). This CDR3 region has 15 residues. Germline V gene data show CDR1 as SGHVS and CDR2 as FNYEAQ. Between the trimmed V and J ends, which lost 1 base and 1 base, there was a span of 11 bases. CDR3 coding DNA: TGTGCCAGCAGCTTAGGGCTAGCCCCGTCCTACGAGCAGTACTTC. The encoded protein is CASSLGLAPSYEQYF.

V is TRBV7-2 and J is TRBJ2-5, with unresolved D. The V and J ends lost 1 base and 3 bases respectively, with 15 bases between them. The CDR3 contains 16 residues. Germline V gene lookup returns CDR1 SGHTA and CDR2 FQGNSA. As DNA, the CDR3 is TGTGCCAGCAGCTTAGTATGGGCCCCTGACGAAGAGACCCAGTACTTC. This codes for CASSLVWAPDEETQYF.

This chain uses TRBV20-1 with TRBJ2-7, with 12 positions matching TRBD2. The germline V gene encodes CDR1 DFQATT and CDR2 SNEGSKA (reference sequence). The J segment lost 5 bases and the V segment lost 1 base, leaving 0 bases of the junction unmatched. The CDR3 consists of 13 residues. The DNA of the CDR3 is TGCAGTGCTAGAGGACTAGCGGGAGACGAGCAGTACTTC. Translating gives CSARGLAGDEQYF.

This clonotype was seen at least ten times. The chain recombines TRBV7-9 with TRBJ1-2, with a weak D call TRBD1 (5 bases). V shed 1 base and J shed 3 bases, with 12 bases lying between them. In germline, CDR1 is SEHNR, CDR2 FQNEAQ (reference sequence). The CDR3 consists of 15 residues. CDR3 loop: CASSLDAGTYYGYTF. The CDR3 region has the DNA TGTGCCAGCAGCTTAGACGCAGGGACTTACTATGGCTACACCTTC.

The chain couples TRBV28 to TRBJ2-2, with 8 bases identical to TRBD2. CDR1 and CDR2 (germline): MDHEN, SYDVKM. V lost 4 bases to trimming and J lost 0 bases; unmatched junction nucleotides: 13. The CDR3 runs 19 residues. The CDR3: CASSYSASGLTTNTGELFF. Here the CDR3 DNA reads TGTGCCAGCAGTTACTCCGCTAGCGGGTTAACCACGAACACCGGGGAGCTGTTTTTT.

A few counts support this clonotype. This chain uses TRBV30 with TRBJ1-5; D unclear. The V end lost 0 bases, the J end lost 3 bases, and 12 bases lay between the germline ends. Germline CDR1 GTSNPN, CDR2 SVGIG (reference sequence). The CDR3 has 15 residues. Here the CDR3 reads CAWSVGRGFNQPQHF. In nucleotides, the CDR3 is TGTGCCTGGAGTGTCGGAAGAGGATTCAATCAGCCCCAGCATTTT.

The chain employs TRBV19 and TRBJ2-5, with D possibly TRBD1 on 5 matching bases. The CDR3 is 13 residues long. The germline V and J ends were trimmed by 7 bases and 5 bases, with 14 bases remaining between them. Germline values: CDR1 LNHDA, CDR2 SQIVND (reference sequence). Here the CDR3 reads CASTERGRETQYF. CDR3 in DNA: TGTGCCAGTACCGAAAGGGGAAGGGAGACCCAGTACTTC. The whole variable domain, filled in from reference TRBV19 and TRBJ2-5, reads DGGITQSPKYLFRKEGQNVTLSCEQNLNHDAMYWYRQDPGQGLRLIYYSQIVNDFQKGDIAEGYSVSREKKESFPLTVTSAQKNPTAFYLCASTERGRETQYFGPGTRLLVL.

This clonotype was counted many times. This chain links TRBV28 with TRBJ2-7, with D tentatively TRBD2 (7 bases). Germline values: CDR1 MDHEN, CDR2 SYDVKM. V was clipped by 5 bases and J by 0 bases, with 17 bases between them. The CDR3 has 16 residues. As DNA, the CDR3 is TGTGCCAGCAGTCGTTGGGGGGGGCCGAGCTCCTACGAGCAGTACTTC. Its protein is CASSRWGGPSSYEQYF.

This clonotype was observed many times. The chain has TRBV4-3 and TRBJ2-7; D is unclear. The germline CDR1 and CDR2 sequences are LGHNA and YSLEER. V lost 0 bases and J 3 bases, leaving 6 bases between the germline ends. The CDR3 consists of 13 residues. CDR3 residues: CASSQDRDYEQYF. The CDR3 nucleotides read TGCGCCAGCAGCCAAGATAGGGACTACGAGCAGTACTTC.

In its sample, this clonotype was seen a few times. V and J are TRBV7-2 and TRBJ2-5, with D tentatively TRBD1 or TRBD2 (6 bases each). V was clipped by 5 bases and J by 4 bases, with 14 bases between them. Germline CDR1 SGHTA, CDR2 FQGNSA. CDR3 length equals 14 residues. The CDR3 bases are TGTGCCAGCAGCATGGGGGGCGACGCAGAGACCCAGTACTTC. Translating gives CASSMGGDAETQYF.

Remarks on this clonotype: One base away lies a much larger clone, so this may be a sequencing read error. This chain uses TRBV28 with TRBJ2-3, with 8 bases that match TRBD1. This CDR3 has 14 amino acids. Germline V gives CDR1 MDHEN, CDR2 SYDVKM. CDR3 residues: CASRQGQGTDAQYF. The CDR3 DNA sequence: TGTGCCAGCAGACAAGGACAGGGCACAGATGCGCAGTATTTT.

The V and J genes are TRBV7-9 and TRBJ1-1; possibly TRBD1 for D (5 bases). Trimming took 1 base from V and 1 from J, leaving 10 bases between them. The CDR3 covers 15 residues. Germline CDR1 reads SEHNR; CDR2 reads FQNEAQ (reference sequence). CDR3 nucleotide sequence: TGTGCCAGCAGCTTAGGGGTGGGGGAGAACACTGAAGCTTTCTTT. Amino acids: CASSLGVGENTEAFF.

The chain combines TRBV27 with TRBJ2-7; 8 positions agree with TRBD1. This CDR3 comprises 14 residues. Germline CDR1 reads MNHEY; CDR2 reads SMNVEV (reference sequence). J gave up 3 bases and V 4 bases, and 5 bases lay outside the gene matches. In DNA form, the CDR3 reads TGTGCCAGCAGTTCGACAGGGGAGGACTACGAGCAGTACTTC. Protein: CASSSTGEDYEQYF.

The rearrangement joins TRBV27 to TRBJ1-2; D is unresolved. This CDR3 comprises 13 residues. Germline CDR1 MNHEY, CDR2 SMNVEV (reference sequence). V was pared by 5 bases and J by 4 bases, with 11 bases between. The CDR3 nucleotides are TGTGCCAGCAGTCCTGGACCCGTCTATGGCTACACCTTC. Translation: CASSPGPVYGYTF.

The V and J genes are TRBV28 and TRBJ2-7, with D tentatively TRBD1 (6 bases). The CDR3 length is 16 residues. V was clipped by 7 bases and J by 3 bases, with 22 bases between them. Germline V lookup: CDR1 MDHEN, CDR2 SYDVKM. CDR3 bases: TGTGCCAGCACCCCAACGACAGGTTCGTGGGGCTACGAGCAGTACTTC. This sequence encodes CASTPTTGSWGYEQYF.

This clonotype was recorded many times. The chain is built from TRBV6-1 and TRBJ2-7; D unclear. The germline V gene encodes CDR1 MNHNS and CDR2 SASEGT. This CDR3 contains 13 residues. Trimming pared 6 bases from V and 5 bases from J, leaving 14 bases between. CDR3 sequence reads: CASRSPGGDEQYF. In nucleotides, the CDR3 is TGTGCCAGCAGATCTCCGGGCGGAGACGAGCAGTACTTC.

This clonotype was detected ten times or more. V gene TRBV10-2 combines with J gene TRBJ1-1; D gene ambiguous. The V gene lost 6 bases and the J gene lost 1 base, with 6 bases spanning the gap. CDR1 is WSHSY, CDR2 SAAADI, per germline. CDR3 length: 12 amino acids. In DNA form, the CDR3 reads TGCGCCAGCAGATCAACGAACACTGAAGCTTTCTTT. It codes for CASRSTNTEAFF.